This T cell receptor (beta chain) was obtained from a study of cytomegalovirus exposure and HLA in healthy donors. Both 60 Vbeta primers and 13 Jbeta primers went into the PCR. Sequenced by immunoSEQ multiplex PCR; TCRdb stores in-frame clones only, minus some. The sample includes roughly 150,000 clones, around 77% of them seen just once. About this clone: Antigen unknown.

Study-wide results and limits: When a later analysis compared HLA-associated TCR beta chains with equally common others, the HLA-associated chains turned out to be more clonally expanded and to have lower generation probabilities. Using the classifier, cytomegalovirus status was reportedly diagnosed with high specificity and sensitivity. There were a few CMV-associated chains whose specificity for CMV antigens was confirmed in vitro. A cluster of highly shared sequence variants was likely a sequencing artifact.

The CDR3 is made up of 18 amino acids. Trimming removed 4 bases at V and 6 bases at J, with 26 bases between. CDR1 and CDR2 from the germline V gene are SGDLS and YYNGEE. The receptor comes from a woman aged 35 to 49 in good health and CMV-seronegative. This chain connects TRBV9 to TRBJ2-1; perhaps TRBD1 as D (5 bases). Material: PBMCs. CDR3 sequence reads: CASSPPGLGAFTFNEQFF. CDR3 DNA sequence: TGTGCCAGCAGCCCCCCCGGGTTAGGGGCCTTTACCTTCAATGAGCAGTTCTTC.